Listed here is a single TCR beta chain. This clone came up many times. Its specific antigen is unknown. The sample holds no much larger clone one base away, and base qualities are not on file. Including the terminal cysteine and phenylalanine, the CDR3 comprises 13 residues. The kept DNA is CDR3 alone, 39 bases in frame from the first base. V is pared back by 7 bases and J by 7 bases, with 16 bases lying between the germline termini. Reading the germline V gene (reference sequence) gives CDR1 LNHDA and CDR2 SQIVND. The data belong to a study of metastatic and nonmetastatic thyroid tumors (dated by TCRdb to between 2020 and 2021). At the level of the whole study: For patients with malignant and with benign thyroid disease, the researchers compared repertoires between peripheral blood samples and tumor or nodule tissue samples. General study outcomes and caveats: In both blood and tumor samples, TCR beta diversity was reported to be significantly higher in malignant tumors than in benign nodules.

None of the patients had been given any treatment before thyroid surgery. The study retrospectively analysed patient clinical samples collected from about 2012 to 2019 using T-cell receptor beta sequencing. The library was obtained by PCR. This sample was sequenced with an Illumina HiSeq 4000. High-throughput sequencing was used to profile the TCR beta-chain CDR3 region of each patient. The source study handled its data this way. A classifier to discriminate distant-metastatic papillary thyroid cancer patients was built from CDR3 differences across clinicopathological groups. The Shannon index was used to assess repertoire diversity, and the Morisita-Horn index was used to assess tumor-blood repertoire similarity. The raw public reads went through TCRdb reprocessing: fastp at Q25, MiXCR clone calling, in-frame beta chains kept. Clone size and V and J calls follow TCRdb, not the original study. The sample contains under 20,000 clones, approximately 28% of them found a single time. The leading ten clones occupy almost 25% of the sample.

Rearrangement joined TRBV19 to TRBJ1-1, with TRBD1 as a weak D call on 5 bases. Specimen: tumor tissue. This receptor was identified in a male donor with papillary thyroid cancer or a benign thyroid nodule (not recorded which). Some clones in this sample may be carry-over from other donors' samples. CDR3 loop: CASISAGRYEAFF. The nucleotide sequence is given as TGTGCCAGTATCAGCGCGGGACGATATGAAGCTTTCTTT.